The clone carrying this TCR beta chain was counted only a few times. Its target is not known. This record comes from a study of cytomegalovirus exposure and HLA in healthy donors. Study conclusions and caveats: The classifier reportedly diagnosed cytomegalovirus status with high specificity and sensitivity.

60 Vbeta and 13 Jbeta primers were used in PCR. Some clones are missing from TCRdb's copy, which holds only in-frame ones; the method was immunoSEQ multiplex PCR. The data show 130,000 to 150,000 clones, with 60% to 80% seen just once and 1.7% held by the top ten. Germline lookup yields CDR1 SGHAT and CDR2 FQNNGV. The CDR3 consists of 14 residues. Trimming pared 6 bases from V and 0 bases from J, leaving 11 bases between. This chain joins TRBV11-2 and TRBJ1-2; the D gene is possibly TRBD1 (5 bases). The receptor's source is a woman aged 25-40 years in good health and CMV-seronegative. What was sequenced was PBMCs. CDR3 protein: CASSPTGANYGYTF. CDR3 bases: TGTGCCAGCAGTCCCACGGGGGCTAACTATGGCTACACCTTC.